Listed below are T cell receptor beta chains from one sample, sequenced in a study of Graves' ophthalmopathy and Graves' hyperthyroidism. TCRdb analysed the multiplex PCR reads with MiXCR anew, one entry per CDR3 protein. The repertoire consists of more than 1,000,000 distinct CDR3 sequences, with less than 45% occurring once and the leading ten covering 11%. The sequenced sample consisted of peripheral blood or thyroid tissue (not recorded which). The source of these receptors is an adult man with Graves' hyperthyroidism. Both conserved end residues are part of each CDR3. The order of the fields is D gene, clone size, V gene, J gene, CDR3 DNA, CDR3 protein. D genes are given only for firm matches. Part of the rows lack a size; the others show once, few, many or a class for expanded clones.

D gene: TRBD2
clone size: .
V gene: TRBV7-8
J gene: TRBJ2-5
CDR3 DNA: TGTGCCAGCAGCCGAGCGACTAGCGGGAGTTTGGAAGAGACCCAGTACTTC
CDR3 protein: CASSRATSGSLEETQYF

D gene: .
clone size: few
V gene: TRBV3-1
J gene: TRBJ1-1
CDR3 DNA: TGTGCCAGCAGCCTCCATCAAACCGAGAACACTGAAGCTTTCTTT
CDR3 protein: CASSLHQTENTEAFF

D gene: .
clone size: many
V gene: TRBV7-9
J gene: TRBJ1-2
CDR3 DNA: TGTGCCAGCAGCTTATCTGCCAGGGCCGATGGCTACACCTTC
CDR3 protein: CASSLSARADGYTF

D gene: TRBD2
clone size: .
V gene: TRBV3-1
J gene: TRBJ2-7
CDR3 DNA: TGTGCCAGCAGCCCCGGACTAGCGGGAGGGTCCTGGGACGAGCAGTACTTC
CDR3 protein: CASSPGLAGGSWDEQYF

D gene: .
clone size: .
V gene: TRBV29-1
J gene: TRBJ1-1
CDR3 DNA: TGCAGGTTACACAGGGATTTGAACACTGAAGCTTTCTTT
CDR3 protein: CRLHRDLNTEAFF

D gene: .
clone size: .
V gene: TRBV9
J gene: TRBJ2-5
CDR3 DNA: TGTGCCAGCAGCGTAGGGGGGCGCGGAGAGACCCAGTACTTC
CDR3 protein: CASSVGGRGETQYF

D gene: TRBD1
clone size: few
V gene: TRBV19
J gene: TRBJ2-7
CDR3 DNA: TGTGCCAGTAGTCCCGGGACAGGGTCGCACGAGCAGTACTTC
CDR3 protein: CASSPGTGSHEQYF

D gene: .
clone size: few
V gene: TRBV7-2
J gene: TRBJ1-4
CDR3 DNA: TGTGCCAGCAGCTTAATGTCCGCAGGGATGAAGCCCGGGAATGAAAAACTGTTTTTT
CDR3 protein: CASSLMSAGMKPGNEKLFF

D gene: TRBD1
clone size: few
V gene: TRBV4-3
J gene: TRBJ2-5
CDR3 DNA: TGCGCCAGCAGCCAGCTGAGGACAGGGGCCCAAGAGACCCAGTACTTC
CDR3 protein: CASSQLRTGAQETQYF

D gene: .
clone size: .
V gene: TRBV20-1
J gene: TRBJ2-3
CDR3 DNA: TGCAGTGCCAGTCCGGCGGTAGGGTCAGATACGCAGTATTTT
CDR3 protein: CSASPAVGSDTQYF

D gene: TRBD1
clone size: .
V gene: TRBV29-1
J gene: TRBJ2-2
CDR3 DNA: TGCAGCGTTCCCGGGACAGGGGGTGGGAACACCGGGGAGCTGTTTTTT
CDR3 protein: CSVPGTGGGNTGELFF

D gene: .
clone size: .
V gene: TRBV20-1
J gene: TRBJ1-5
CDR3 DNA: TGCAGTGCTAGAGTTGCAGGGGCAAATAGAGAGACCCAGCATTTT
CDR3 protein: CSARVAGANRETQHF

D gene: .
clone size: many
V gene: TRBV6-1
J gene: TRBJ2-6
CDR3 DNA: TGTGCCAGTAACGAGGGCGGAGCTGGGGCCAACGTCCTGACTTTC
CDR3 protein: CASNEGGAGANVLTF

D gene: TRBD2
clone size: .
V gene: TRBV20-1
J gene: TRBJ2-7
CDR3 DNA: TGCAGTGTAAAGGGAGGGCTAGGGCAGTACTTC
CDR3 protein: CSVKGGLGQYF

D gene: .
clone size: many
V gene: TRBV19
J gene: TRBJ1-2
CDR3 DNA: TGTGCCAGTAGTGGAGGACGGATTAACTATGGCTACACCTTC
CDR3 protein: CASSGGRINYGYTF

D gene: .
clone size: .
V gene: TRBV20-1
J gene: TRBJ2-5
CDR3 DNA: TGCAGTGCTAGTCTTGGTGGTCAGCCCCAGTACTTC
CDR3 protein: CSASLGGQPQYF

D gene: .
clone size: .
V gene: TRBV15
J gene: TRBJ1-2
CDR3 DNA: TGTGCCACCAGCAGCTTACAAGGATATGGCTACACCTTC
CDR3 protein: CATSSLQGYGYTF

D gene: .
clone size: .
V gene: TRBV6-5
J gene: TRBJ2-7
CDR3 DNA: TGTGCCAGCAGTGAAGCTCACAATCCGCTCTCCTACGAGCAGTACTTC
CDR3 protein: CASSEAHNPLSYEQYF

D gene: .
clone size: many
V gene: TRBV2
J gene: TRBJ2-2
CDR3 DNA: TGTGCCAGCAGTGAGACGAACACCGGGGAGCTGTTTTTT
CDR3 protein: CASSETNTGELFF

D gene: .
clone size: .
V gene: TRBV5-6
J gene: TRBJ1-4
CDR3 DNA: TGTGCCAGCAGCTTGTGGTACTACCATAATGAAAAACTGTTTTTT
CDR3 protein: CASSLWYYHNEKLFF

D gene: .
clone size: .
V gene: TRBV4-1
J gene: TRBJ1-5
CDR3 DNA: TGCGCCAGCAGCCAATCTCCGAATAGCAATCAGCCCCAGCATTTT
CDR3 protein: CASSQSPNSNQPQHF

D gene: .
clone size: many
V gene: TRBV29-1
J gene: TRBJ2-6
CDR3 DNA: TGCAGCGTTGTCCCGAGCTCTGGGGCCAACGTCCTGACTTTC
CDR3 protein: CSVVPSSGANVLTF

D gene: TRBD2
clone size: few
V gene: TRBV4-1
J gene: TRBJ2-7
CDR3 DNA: TGTGCCAGCAGCCAAGTGACTAGCGGGTATAGCTCCTACGAGCAGTACTTC
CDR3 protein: CASSQVTSGYSSYEQYF

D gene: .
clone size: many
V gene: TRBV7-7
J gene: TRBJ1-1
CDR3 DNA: TGTGCCAGCACTACCCGGGCCGGACCTTTTTTTTGGACTGAAGCTTTCTTT
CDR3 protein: CASTTRAGPFFWTEAFF

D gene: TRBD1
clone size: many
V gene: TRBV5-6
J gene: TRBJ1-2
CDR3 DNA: TGTGCCAGCAGCTCGCGGGACAGGGGGCAGGTTGGCTACACCTTC
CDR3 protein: CASSSRDRGQVGYTF

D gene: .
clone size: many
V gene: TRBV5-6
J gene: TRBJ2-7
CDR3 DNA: TGTGCCAGCAGCTCAGGGATCAGCTCCTACGAGCAGTACTTC
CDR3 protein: CASSSGISSYEQYF

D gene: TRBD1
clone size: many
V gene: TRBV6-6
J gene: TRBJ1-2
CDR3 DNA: TGTGCCAGCAGTCCCCAGGGGGGGATTGGTGGCTACACCTTC
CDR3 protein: CASSPQGGIGGYTF

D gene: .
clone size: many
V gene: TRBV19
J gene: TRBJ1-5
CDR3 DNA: TGTGCCAGTAAATTAGGTGGGGGAAGCAATCAGCCCCAGCATTTT
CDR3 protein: CASKLGGGSNQPQHF